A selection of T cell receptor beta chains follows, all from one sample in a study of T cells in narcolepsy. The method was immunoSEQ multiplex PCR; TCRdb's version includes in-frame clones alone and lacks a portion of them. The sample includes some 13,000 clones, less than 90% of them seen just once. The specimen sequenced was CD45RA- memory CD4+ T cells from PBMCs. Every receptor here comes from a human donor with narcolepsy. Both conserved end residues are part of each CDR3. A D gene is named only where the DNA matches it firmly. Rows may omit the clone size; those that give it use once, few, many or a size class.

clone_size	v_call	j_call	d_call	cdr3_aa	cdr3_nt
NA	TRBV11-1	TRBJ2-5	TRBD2	CATTWTSRRAETQYF	TGTGCCACCACCTGGACTAGCAGAAGGGCGGAGACCCAGTACTTC
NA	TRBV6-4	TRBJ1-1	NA	CASSDGGLGTEAFF	TGTGCCAGCAGTGACGGTGGGCTCGGCACTGAAGCTTTCTTT
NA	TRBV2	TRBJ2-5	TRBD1	CASRTRTGGGETQYF	TGTGCCAGCAGGACGCGGACAGGGGGCGGCGAGACCCAGTACTTC
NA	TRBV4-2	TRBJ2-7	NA	CASSQGERQSSYEQYF	TGTGCCAGCAGCCAAGGGGAGCGGCAGAGCTCCTACGAGCAGTACTTC
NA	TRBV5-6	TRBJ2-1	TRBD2	CASSHTSGVLNEQFF	TGTGCCAGCAGCCATACTAGCGGGGTGTTAAATGAGCAGTTCTTC
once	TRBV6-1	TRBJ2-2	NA	CASSAGTKTGELFF	TGTGCCAGCAGTGCCGGGACAAAAACCGGGGAGCTGTTTTTT
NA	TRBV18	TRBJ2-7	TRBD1	CASSPTAGGRSYEQYF	TGTGCCAGCTCACCAACAGCAGGGGGTCGCTCCTACGAGCAGTACTTC
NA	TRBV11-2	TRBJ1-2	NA	CASSFVRRSHYGYTF	TGTGCCAGCAGCTTCGTAAGGAGGAGCCACTATGGCTACACCTTC
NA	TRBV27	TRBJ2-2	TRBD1	CASSLRQGALTGELFF	TGTGCCAGCAGTTTACGACAGGGGGCGCTTACCGGGGAGCTGTTTTTT
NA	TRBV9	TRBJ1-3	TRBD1	CASSATTGAGNTIYF	TGTGCCAGCAGCGCAACGACAGGGGCTGGAAACACCATATATTTT
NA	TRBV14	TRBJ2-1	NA	CASSLRSGNLNEQFF	TGTGCCAGCAGCCTGCGTAGCGGTAATCTAAATGAGCAGTTCTTC
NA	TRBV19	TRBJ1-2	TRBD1	CASIGEQGNGYTF	TGTGCCAGTATAGGGGAACAGGGGAATGGCTACACCTTC
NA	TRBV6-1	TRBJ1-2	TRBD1	CASSVAKRGLYGYTF	TGTGCCAGCAGTGTCGCTAAAAGGGGGCTCTATGGCTACACCTTC